This TCR beta chain stems from a study of T cell clonotyping in hematopoietic cell transplantation. Study overall: Recipient samples before transplant were obtained post-cytoreduction.

On this clone itself: As yet, its antigen is unknown.

Assay: immunoSEQ multiplex PCR; the TCRdb copy retains only in-frame clones and omits some. The sample yields 26,000 or so clones, approximately 77% seen once. Study results and caveats: CD4 and CD8 repertoire contributions could not be separated without sorting. Few recipient clonotypes overlapped donors; over 95% were de novo at given depth.

The CDR3 is 13 amino acids. Germline V gene data show CDR1 as SNHLY and CDR2 as FYNNEI. Trimming cost V 4 bases and J 5 bases, with 9 bases left between them. The time point here: recipient sample about 28 days before transplant, after cytoreduction. The specimen was peripheral blood mononuclear cells, collected before stem cell transplant. This receptor was identified in a man aged 40-49 years with acute myeloid leukemia. Some clones in this sample may be carry-over from other donors' samples. The chain uses TRBV2 and TRBJ1-5; D uncertain. The CDR3 DNA is TGTGCCAGCAGTGGGACTGACGATCAGCCCCAGCATTTT. Translating gives CASSGTDDQPQHF.